The 9 T cell receptor beta chains below were found in one sample sequenced in a study of T cell changes during pregnancy in multiple sclerosis. Here immunoSEQ multiplex PCR was the method, and the copy in TCRdb shows in-frame clones only, minus some. The sample lists roughly 79,000 clones, around 93% seen once, with around 0.75% in the top ten. The source material was peripheral blood, sampled in the second trimester of pregnancy. Receptors were obtained from a female donor in good health, enrolled as a control in a pregnancy study.

The chain joins TRBV6-4 to TRBJ2-3, with 9 bases identical to TRBD2. This CDR3 spans 17 amino acids. Germline assignment: CDR1 MRHNA and CDR2 SNTAGT. V gave up 0 bases and J gave up 4 bases; unmatched junction bases: 8. The CDR3 nucleotides are TGTGCCAGCAGTGACTCGACCAGCGGGGGGACTTCAGATACGCAGTATTTT. It yields the protein CASSDSTSGGTSDTQYF.

V and J are TRBV19 and TRBJ2-7; D might be TRBD2 (5 bases). The CDR3 contains 13 residues. With 0 bases removed from V and 7 bases from J, the gap between germline ends came to 10 bases. Germline V gene data show CDR1 as LNHDA and CDR2 as SQIVND (reference sequence). The CDR3 nucleotides are TGTGCCAGTAGTATAGAGGACCGAGGGGAGCAGTACTTC. Translating it yields CASSIEDRGEQYF.

J is TRBJ2-3 and V is TRBV4-2, with TRBD2 matching 16 bases. Germline trimming cut 3 bases from V and 6 bases from J; bases unmatched to any gene: 9. Germline-derived CDR1 and CDR2 are LGHNA and YNFKEQ. The CDR3 is 18 residues long. This CDR3 is CASSQAGTSGGDGDTQYF. DNA of the CDR3: TGTGCCAGCAGCCAGGCCGGGACTAGCGGGGGGGATGGGGATACGCAGTATTTT.

CDR3 coding DNA: TGTGCCAGCCATCCACACAGGGAATATCGTACTGAAGCTTTCTTT. Encoded protein: CASHPHREYRTEAFF. The V gene is TRBV6-5, the J gene TRBJ1-1, with a tentative D call TRBD1 (6 bases). The CDR3 extends over 15 amino acids. V lost 8 bases to trimming and J lost 5 bases, with 21 bases between them. CDR1 and CDR2 from the germline V gene are MNHEY and SVGAGI.

The V and J genes are TRBV19 and TRBJ1-5; TRBD1 might be the D (6 bases). V gave up 5 bases and J gave up 4 bases, with 27 bases separating them. This CDR3 is built from 19 residues. Germline V gene sequence: CDR1 LNHDA, CDR2 SQIVND (reference sequence). The CDR3 DNA reads TGTGCCAGTAGTGCCCTAGGTAACAGGGAAGCGCGGTCAAATCAGCCCCAGCATTTT. Translated: CASSALGNREARSNQPQHF.

The rearrangement joins TRBV19 to TRBJ1-1; 8 bases line up with TRBD1. CDR3 size: 14 residues. J was trimmed by 2 bases and V by 7 bases; bases with no gene match: 6. Germline V CDR1 and CDR2: LNHDA, SQIVND (reference sequence). CDR3 nucleotides: TGTGCCAGTAAAACCGGGACAGGTAACACTGAAGCTTTCTTT. It translates to CASKTGTGNTEAFF. The complete variable domain, with remaining parts taken from reference TRBV19 and TRBJ1-1, reads DGGITQSPKYLFRKEGQNVTLSCEQNLNHDAMYWYRQDPGQGLRLIYYSQIVNDFQKGDIAEGYSVSREKKESFPLTVTSAQKNPTAFYLCASKTGTGNTEAFFGQGTRLTVV.

The chain has TRBV12-5 and TRBJ1-5, with D unresolved. V was cut by 6 bases and J by 3 bases, with 12 bases left in between. In germline, CDR1 is LGHNT, CDR2 FRNRAP. The CDR3 extends over 14 amino acids. The CDR3 here is CASGLDTLNQPQHF. CDR3 bases: TGTGCTAGTGGACTCGACACCCTCAATCAGCCCCAGCATTTT.

The V and J genes are TRBV7-3 and TRBJ2-1; TRBD2 matches at 11 bases. This CDR3 region has 18 residues. In germline, CDR1 is SGHTA, CDR2 FQGTGA. V was clipped by 5 bases and J by 10 bases; unmatched bases: 19. This CDR3 is CASSPYSGNSGGAGEQFF. In DNA, the CDR3 is TGTGCCAGCAGCCCCTATTCGGGCAATAGCGGGGGGGCCGGGGAGCAGTTCTTC.

This clone has only one observation. The V gene is TRBV27, the J gene TRBJ2-1; TRBD1 matches 8 bases. From germline, CDR1 is MNHEY and CDR2 SMNVEV (reference sequence). The J segment lost 5 bases and the V segment lost 5 bases, leaving 2 bases of the junction unmatched. This CDR3 spans 13 amino acids. CDR3 region: CASSMDRDNEQFF. Written as DNA, the CDR3 is TGTGCCAGCAGTATGGACAGGGACAATGAGCAGTTCTTC.